A single sample is the source of the 11 T cell receptor beta chains below, sequenced in a study of PD-L1 blockade in urothelial cancer. Libraries were prepared by immunoSEQ multiplex PCR; TCRdb keeps only in-frame clonotypes and omits some of them. The repertoire includes more than 35,000 clones, about 85% of them detected once, and roughly 15% sits in the top ten. Time point: pretreatment peripheral blood. The sample here was PBMCs, taken around atezolizumab (anti-PD-L1) treatment. All receptors derive from an elderly man with urothelial cancer.

The chain carries TRBV27 and TRBJ1-1; TRBD1 aligns across 8 bases. After removal of 2 bases from V and 4 bases from J, the junction contained 9 bases not matched to a gene. Germline CDR1 reads MNHEY; CDR2 reads SMNVEV (reference sequence). The CDR3 loop spans 16 amino acids. CDR3 sequence: CASSLTRWDRTTEAFF. CDR3 DNA: TGTGCCAGCAGTTTAACGCGGTGGGACAGGACCACTGAAGCTTTCTTT.

The rearrangement uses TRBV5-1 and TRBJ1-4, with 7 bases matching TRBD1. V was pared by 3 bases and J by 4 bases, with 6 bases of the junction left unmatched. This CDR3 is built from 15 residues. CDR1 and CDR2 (germline): SGHRS, YFSETQ. Here the CDR3 reads CASSSVQGHNEKLFF. CDR3 DNA sequence: TGCGCCAGCAGCTCAGTACAGGGGCATAATGAAAAACTGTTTTTT.

The gene calls are TRBV11-2 and TRBJ2-1; 9 bases line up with TRBD1. CDR1 SGHAT and CDR2 FQNNGV come from the germline V gene. The CDR3 runs 15 residues. Trimming took 5 bases from V and 3 from J; bases not matched to a gene: 5. The CDR3 is CASSPGTGYYNEQFF. In nucleotides, the CDR3 is TGTGCCAGCAGCCCCGGGACAGGGTACTACAATGAGCAGTTCTTC.

The chain has TRBV28 and TRBJ1-1, with no clear D. Per the germline V gene, CDR1 is MDHEN and CDR2 is SYDVKM. V shed 3 bases and J shed 8 bases, with 22 bases lying between them. CDR3 size: 16 residues. In DNA, the CDR3 is TGTGCCAGCAGTTTCAGGCTAAGGCAGCCTGATACGGAAGCTTTCTTT. Residues: CASSFRLRQPDTEAFF.

The chain joins TRBV6-1 to TRBJ2-1, with 7 bases identical to TRBD2. Unmatched junction bases numbered 10, after V lost 1 base and J lost 7 bases. The CDR3 is 16 amino acids. Germline CDR1 and CDR2: MNHNS and SASEGT. The CDR3 here is CASSEVLGGPINEQFF. CDR3 sequence (DNA): TGTGCCAGCAGTGAAGTGTTGGGAGGGCCCATTAATGAGCAGTTCTTC.

The chain employs TRBV11-2 and TRBJ1-2; D gene unclear. Per germline, CDR1 SGHAT and CDR2 FQNNGV. Trimming removed 0 bases at V and 8 bases at J, with 19 bases between. There are 16 residues in the CDR3. Written as DNA, the CDR3 is TGTGCCAGCAGCTTAGATCCCTATGGTGGGCAGAAAGGCTACACCTTC. Its translation is CASSLDPYGGQKGYTF.

The chain couples TRBV11-2 to TRBJ2-5; 8 nucleotides align to TRBD2. Germline assignment: CDR1 SGHAT and CDR2 FQNNGV. This CDR3 spans 17 amino acids. The J segment lost 5 bases and the V segment lost 4 bases, leaving 15 bases of the junction unmatched. The CDR3 DNA sequence: TGTGCCAGCAGCTCCCTTTTTGCGGGAGGAGGCGAGGAGACCCAGTACTTC. This gives the protein CASSSLFAGGGEETQYF.

The V call is TRBV6-5, the J call TRBJ1-1; the D is unclear. Germline values: CDR1 MNHEY, CDR2 SVGAGI. The V and J ends lost 2 bases and 4 bases respectively, with 8 bases between them. The CDR3 loop spans 13 amino acids. The CDR3 DNA reads as TGTGCCAGCAGTTACAGCCGACTCACTGAAGCTTTCTTT. Translation: CASSYSRLTEAFF.

The chain employs TRBV14 and TRBJ1-3; possible D gene TRBD1, 5 bases. Germline lookup yields CDR1 SGHDN and CDR2 FVKESK. V was clipped by 1 base and J by 1 base, with 8 bases between them. This CDR3 is built from 15 residues. The CDR3 protein is CASSQVSGSGNTIYF. The CDR3 nucleotides are TGTGCCAGCAGCCAAGTGTCAGGGTCTGGAAACACCATATATTTT.

The V gene is TRBV10-1, the J gene TRBJ2-7; 16 bases are a match to TRBD2. Trimming took 0 bases from V and 0 from J; bases not matched to a gene: 5. The germline V gene encodes CDR1 WNHNN and CDR2 SYGVQD (reference sequence). There are 19 residues in the CDR3. CDR3 sequence: CASSESGTSGRVLSYEQYF. In DNA form, the CDR3 reads TGCGCCAGCAGTGAGTCAGGGACTAGCGGGAGGGTCCTCTCCTACGAGCAGTACTTC.

The rearrangement joins TRBV28 to TRBJ2-2; 8 bases line up with TRBD1. The CDR3 extends over 14 amino acids. CDR1 and CDR2 (germline): MDHEN, SYDVKM. J lost 6 bases, V lost 8 bases, and 8 bases had no gene match. The chain's CDR3 is CASGSRTGPGELFF. In DNA form, the CDR3 reads TGTGCCAGCGGCTCGAGGACAGGGCCCGGGGAGCTGTTTTTT.